The rows below give T cell receptor beta chains drawn from one sample of a study of T cells in Graves' hyperthyroidism and ophthalmopathy. TCRdb redid the calling of the multiplex PCR reads with MiXCR, one entry per CDR3 protein. Among a few hundred thousand distinct CDR3 sequences listed, approximately 14% were seen once. Sequenced input: blood. These receptors were obtained from a woman in her 30s with Graves' hyperthyroidism. Both conserved end residues are part of each CDR3. D genes are given only for firm matches. The size of a clone is reported for some rows only, either as once, few or many, or as a class for expanded clones.

J gene | V gene | clone size | D gene | CDR3 protein | CDR3 DNA
TRBJ1-2 | TRBV18 | many | - | CASSPQMGRYGYTF | TGTGCCAGCTCACCACAGATGGGGCGCTATGGCTACACCTTC
TRBJ1-2 | TRBV6-1 | many | - | CASSAGTYHWSGYTF | TGTGCCAGCAGTGCCGGGACATACCATTGGAGTGGCTACACCTTC
TRBJ2-1 | TRBV3-1 | many | TRBD2 | CASSQTSGMNEQFF | TGTGCCAGCAGCCAAACTAGCGGGATGAATGAGCAGTTCTTC
TRBJ2-7 | TRBV18 | many | - | CASSPSITGYEQYF | TGTGCCAGCTCACCGTCGATTACAGGCTACGAGCAGTACTTC
TRBJ2-7 | TRBV6-1 | - | - | CASGRMDEQYF | TGTGCCAGCGGGAGGATGGACGAGCAGTACTTC
TRBJ1-1 | TRBV12-3/TRBV12-4 | many | - | CASRRRDGVEAFF | TGTGCCAGCAGACGCCGGGACGGCGTTGAAGCTTTCTTT
TRBJ1-4 | TRBV5-1 | - | - | CASSLVGADATNEKLFF | TGCGCCAGCAGCTTAGTGGGGGCGGACGCAACTAATGAAAAACTGTTTTTT
TRBJ1-5 | TRBV7-6 | many | - | CASSPQTVQPQHF | TGTGCCAGCAGCCCTCAGACAGTTCAGCCCCAGCATTTT
TRBJ2-2 | TRBV4-3 | few | - | CASSQDFSITGSGELFF | TGCGCCAGCAGCCAAGATTTTAGCATTACTGGCTCCGGGGAGCTGTTTTTT
TRBJ2-1 | TRBV5-1 | many | - | CASSARPSRAYNEQFF | TGCGCCAGCAGCGCGCGACCAAGCAGGGCCTACAATGAGCAGTTCTTC
TRBJ2-7 | TRBV6-2/TRBV6-3 | few | TRBD2 | CASSYPPAGGGEQYF | TGTGCCAGCAGTTACCCCCCAGCGGGAGGGGGCGAGCAGTACTTC
TRBJ2-3 | TRBV4-2 | - | - | CASSQATTDTQYF | TGTGCCAGCAGCCAAGCCACAACAGATACGCAGTATTTT
TRBJ2-2 | TRBV9 | many | - | CASSVVGTGELFF | TGTGCCAGCAGCGTAGTAGGGACCGGGGAGCTGTTTTTT
TRBJ2-3 | TRBV2 | many | TRBD2 | CASSEGRGRVTQYF | TGTGCCAGCAGTGAAGGTCGGGGGAGGGTTACGCAGTATTTT
TRBJ2-1 | TRBV19 | few | TRBD1 | CASRIGQGAYNEQFF | TGTGCCAGTAGGATAGGACAGGGGGCCTACAATGAGCAGTTCTTC
TRBJ1-5 | TRBV20-1 | many | - | CSASTNGGQFHNQPQHF | TGCAGTGCTTCCACCAACGGAGGGCAGTTCCACAATCAGCCCCAGCATTTT
TRBJ2-7 | TRBV27 | - | - | CASSLSREPSYEQYF | TGTGCCAGCAGTTTATCGAGGGAGCCCTCCTACGAGCAGTACTTC
TRBJ2-5 | TRBV6-1 | many | - | CASSPRTVLETQYF | TGTGCCAGCAGTCCCCGGACAGTTTTGGAGACCCAGTACTTC
TRBJ2-1 | TRBV7-3 | - | - | CASSLSGTGRYNEQFF | TGTGCCAGCAGCTTGTCCGGGACGGGAAGATACAATGAGCAGTTCTTC
TRBJ1-1 | TRBV6-1 | many | TRBD1 | CASSYPLQGRRSTEAFF | TGTGCCAGCAGTTACCCGTTACAGGGGAGAAGGAGCACTGAAGCTTTCTTT
TRBJ1-5 | TRBV6-1 | many | - | CASLKAGLLGGNQPQHF | TGTGCCAGCCTAAAGGCGGGACTCCTAGGCGGCAATCAGCCCCAGCATTTT
TRBJ2-7 | TRBV12-3/TRBV12-4 | many | - | CASGGNSYEQYF | TGTGCCAGCGGCGGGAACTCCTACGAGCAGTACTTC
TRBJ2-3 | TRBV11-2 | many | - | CASSLDPASGTQYF | TGTGCCAGCAGCTTAGATCCTGCCAGCGGTACGCAGTATTTT
TRBJ1-3 | TRBV20-1 | - | - | CSAYPGDNAGNTIYF | TGCAGTGCTTACCCAGGGGATAATGCTGGAAACACCATATATTTT
TRBJ2-1 | TRBV6-1 | many | - | CASRRRLGRNEQFF | TGTGCCAGCAGGCGGAGACTAGGCCGCAATGAGCAGTTCTTC
TRBJ2-7 | TRBV18 | few | TRBD1 | CASSPRDRSFGEQYF | TGTGCCAGCTCACCCCGGGACAGAAGCTTTGGAGAGCAGTACTTC
TRBJ2-7 | TRBV30 | few | - | CAWSSIQGFSSYEQYF | TGTGCCTGGAGCTCTATTCAGGGCTTTAGCTCCTACGAGCAGTACTTC
TRBJ1-2 | TRBV28 | many | TRBD1 | CASSSGTAIRGDYGYTF | TGTGCCAGCAGTTCCGGGACAGCCATTCGGGGTGACTATGGCTACACCTTC
TRBJ1-1 | TRBV7-2 | many | TRBD1 | CASSLEGTGGFTFF | TGTGCCAGCAGCTTAGAAGGGACAGGGGGTTTTACTTTCTTT
TRBJ2-2 | TRBV12-3/TRBV12-4 | - | TRBD2 | CASSFRLAVNTGELFF | TGTGCCAGCAGTTTTCGTCTAGCGGTGAACACCGGGGAGCTGTTTTTT
TRBJ1-1 | TRBV3-1 | many | - | CASSQVNPTEAFF | TGTGCCAGCAGCCAAGTTAACCCCACTGAAGCTTTCTTT
TRBJ2-1 | TRBV28 | many | TRBD2 | CASSFGTSTYNEQFF | TGTGCCAGCAGTTTCGGGACTAGCACCTACAATGAGCAGTTCTTC
TRBJ1-1 | TRBV7-2 | many | TRBD1 | CASSISTGVGTEAFF | TGTGCCAGCAGCATATCGACAGGGGTAGGCACTGAAGCTTTCTTT
TRBJ2-7 | TRBV5-1 | - | TRBD2 | CASSRLAGNTYEQYF | TGCGCCAGCAGTAGACTAGCGGGGAACACCTACGAGCAGTACTTC
TRBJ2-2 | TRBV7-9 | - | TRBD2 | CASSPSLFFSGSKNTGELFF | TGTGCCAGCAGCCCGAGCTTATTTTTTAGCGGGAGTAAGAACACCGGGGAGCTGTTTTTT
TRBJ2-2 | TRBV30 | many | - | CAWSTGTPGVRELFF | TGTGCCTGGAGTACGGGAACCCCGGGAGTTCGGGAGCTGTTTTTT
TRBJ1-2 | TRBV6-2/TRBV6-3 | many | TRBD1 | CASTRRGQNYGYTF | TGTGCCAGCACCCGAAGGGGACAGAACTATGGCTACACCTTC
TRBJ2-7 | TRBV3-1 | few | - | CASSQGVSGTPFYEQYF | TGTGCCAGCAGCCAAGGGGTATCCGGGACTCCATTCTACGAGCAGTACTTC
TRBJ2-1 | TRBV3-1 | many | TRBD1 | CASSTRQGYGYNEQFF | TGTGCCAGCAGCACAAGACAGGGGTATGGCTACAATGAGCAGTTCTTC
TRBJ2-3 | TRBV12-3/TRBV12-4 | - | - | CANSFSSTDTQYF | TGTGCCAACAGTTTCTCTAGCACAGATACGCAGTATTTT
TRBJ1-1 | TRBV7-9 | many | - | CASSPQADEAFF | TGTGCCAGCAGCCCCCAGGCAGATGAAGCTTTCTTT
TRBJ2-7 | TRBV3-1 | few | - | CASSQKGEGTEQYF | TGTGCCAGCAGCCAGAAGGGTGAGGGGACCGAGCAGTACTTC
TRBJ2-2 | TRBV10-2 | - | TRBD1 | CASRQTGVTGELFF | TGCGCCAGCAGACAGACAGGGGTAACCGGGGAGCTGTTTTTT
TRBJ2-3 | TRBV7-3 | few | - | CASSSYGTDTQYF | TGTGCCAGCAGTTCATATGGCACAGATACGCAGTATTTT
TRBJ2-3 | TRBV4-1 | few | - | CASSQVFDTQYF | TGCGCCAGCAGCCAAGTTTTCGATACGCAGTATTTT
TRBJ1-3 | TRBV20-1 | - | - | CSARTGFLSGNTIYF | TGCAGTGCTAGAACAGGGTTTCTGTCTGGAAACACCATATATTTT
TRBJ1-3 | TRBV6-1 | - | - | CASGRSQNSGNTIYF | TGTGCCAGCGGGAGGTCCCAGAACTCTGGAAACACCATATATTTT
TRBJ2-1 | TRBV18 | few | - | CASSHRLRRGEQFF | TGTGCCAGCTCCCATCGACTGAGAAGGGGTGAGCAGTTCTTC
TRBJ1-5 | TRBV20-1 | - | - | CSANREDQPQHF | TGCAGTGCTAACCGGGAGGATCAGCCCCAGCATTTT
TRBJ2-7 | TRBV6-2/TRBV6-3 | many | TRBD2 | CASSLGRTSGTHYEQYF | TGTGCCAGCAGTTTAGGCAGGACTAGCGGAACCCACTACGAGCAGTACTTC
TRBJ2-2 | TRBV10-3 | - | - | CAHSRGVGTGELFF | TGTGCGCACTCAAGGGGAGTCGGGACCGGGGAGCTGTTTTTT
TRBJ2-5 | TRBV12-3/TRBV12-4 | - | TRBD2 | CASSRSGVETQYF | TGTGCCAGCAGCCGTAGCGGGGTCGAGACCCAGTACTTC
TRBJ2-6 | TRBV7-2 | - | - | CASSTTRSGANVLTF | TGTGCCAGCAGCACCACCCGCTCTGGGGCCAACGTCCTGACTTTC